Below, 24 T cell receptor beta chains from the same sample are listed, as sequenced in a study of response to subunit inactivated influenza vaccine. TCRdb processed the RT-PCR reads anew with MiXCR; each CDR3 protein has one entry. The sample lists over 750,000 distinct CDR3 sequences, about 20% occurring once. Sequencing was performed on PBMCs from blood, taken 5 days after vaccination. Every receptor here comes from a man aged 45-65 years who received an inactivated influenza vaccine.

V is TRBV7-9 and J is TRBJ1-3; the D gene is possibly TRBD1 (5 bases). This CDR3 comprises 16 residues. CDR1 and CDR2 (germline): SEHNR, FQNEAQ (reference sequence). Deletions cut 2 bases from V and 0 bases from J, with 11 bases between. CDR3 in amino acids: CASSLQGFNSGNTIYF. The CDR3, as DNA: TGTGCCAGCAGCTTACAGGGATTTAACTCTGGAAACACCATATATTTT. Drawing the rest from reference TRBV7-9 and TRBJ1-3, the complete variable domain is DTGVSQNPRHKITKRGQNVTFRCDPISEHNRLYWYRQTLGQGPEFLTYFQNEAQLEKSRLLSDRFSAERPKGSFSTLEIQRTEQGDSAMYLCASSLQGFNSGNTIYFGEGSWLTVV.

The chain joins TRBV28 to TRBJ2-7; the D gene could be TRBD1 or TRBD2 (5 bases each). Trimming removed 4 bases at V and 0 bases at J, with 13 bases between. CDR3 length: 15 amino acids. Germline V gene lookup returns CDR1 MDHEN and CDR2 SYDVKM. The CDR3: CASSSRGRRSYEQYF. In DNA, the CDR3 is TGTGCCAGCAGTTCTCGGGGACGTCGCTCCTACGAGCAGTACTTC.

This clonotype was observed a handful of times. J is TRBJ2-5 and V is TRBV20-1; the D gene is possibly TRBD2 (6 bases). With 0 bases removed from V and 0 bases from J, the gap between germline ends came to 11 bases. This CDR3 region has 15 residues. CDR1 DFQATT and CDR2 SNEGSKA come from the germline V gene (reference sequence). CDR3 sequence reads: CSARDLGLYQETQYF. As DNA, the CDR3 is TGCAGTGCTAGAGATTTGGGACTCTACCAAGAGACCCAGTACTTC.

This chain uses TRBV6-2 or TRBV6-3 with TRBJ2-1; 8 bases align to TRBD2. In germline, CDR1 is MNHEY, CDR2 SVGEGT. This CDR3 region has 16 residues. V dropped 6 bases and J dropped 7; count of bases not matched to a gene: 14. In nucleotides, the CDR3 is TGTGCCAGCAGCCCGAACGGGGGGGCAGTTCGTAATGAGCAGTTCTTC. Amino acids: CASSPNGGAVRNEQFF.

V is TRBV4-2 and J is TRBJ2-5; D unclear. This CDR3 spans 15 amino acids. V dropped 4 bases and J dropped 5 bases, with 17 bases sitting between them. CDR1 and CDR2 from the germline V gene are LGHNA and YNFKEQ. The CDR3 loop reads CASSRLMTNAETQYF. CDR3 sequence (DNA): TGTGCCAGCAGCCGACTTATGACGAACGCGGAGACCCAGTACTTC.

This clonotype was seen at least ten times. The chain is built from TRBV5-1 and TRBJ2-2; D unresolved. Trimming pared 2 bases from V and 0 bases from J, leaving 5 bases between. Germline CDR1 and CDR2: SGHRS and YFSETQ. The CDR3 totals 14 residues. DNA of the CDR3: TGCGCCAGCAGCTTTGATCCGAACACCGGGGAGCTGTTTTTT. It yields the protein CASSFDPNTGELFF.

V gene TRBV5-1 combines with J gene TRBJ2-5; no clear D. Germline V gene sequence: CDR1 SGHRS, CDR2 YFSETQ. The CDR3 covers 13 residues. V shed 0 bases and J shed 3 bases, with 6 bases lying between them. The CDR3 here is CASSLGIEETQYF. DNA of the CDR3: TGCGCCAGCAGCTTGGGGATAGAAGAGACCCAGTACTTC.

The chain combines TRBV4-2 with TRBJ2-7; TRBD1 matches at 7 bases. Trimming took 4 bases from V and 1 from J; bases not matched to a gene: 7. Germline V gives CDR1 LGHNA, CDR2 YNFKEQ. The CDR3 is 15 amino acids. DNA for the CDR3: TGTGCCAGCAGCCCTGGGACAGTGGGGTCCTACGAGCAGTACTTC. It is translated as CASSPGTVGSYEQYF.

This clonotype was seen more than once but under ten times. The chain carries TRBV2 and TRBJ2-1; D possibly uses TRBD1 or TRBD2 (6 bases each). This CDR3 region has 13 residues. V was cut by 4 bases and J by 10 bases, with 14 bases left in between. Looked up from germline, CDR1 is SNHLY and CDR2 is FYNNEI. The CDR3 spells CASSVKTGGEQFF. DNA for the CDR3: TGTGCCAGCAGTGTTAAGACCGGGGGCGAGCAGTTCTTC.

The genes are TRBV6-2 or TRBV6-3 and TRBJ2-7; 10 nucleotides line up with TRBD2. Germline loops: CDR1 MNHEY, CDR2 SVGEGT. CDR3 size: 19 residues. Trimming at V came to 0 bases and at J to 0 bases, leaving 11 bases not matched to a gene. The DNA of the CDR3 is TGTGCCAGCAGTTACTCCGGGACTAGCGTTCTACCGAGCTCCTACGAGCAGTACTTC. This sequence encodes CASSYSGTSVLPSSYEQYF.

The gene calls are TRBV20-1 and TRBJ2-3, with D perhaps assigned TRBD1 or TRBD2 (5 bases each). V lost 5 bases, J lost 1 base, and 13 bases lay in between. This CDR3 contains 14 residues. CDR1 is DFQATT and CDR2 is SNEGSKA in the germline V gene (reference sequence). CDR3 in DNA: TGCAGTGCTTCACGGGACGGCGGCACAGATACGCAGTATTTT. Protein: CSASRDGGTDTQYF.

The sample holds many counts of this clonotype. The chain joins TRBV20-1 to TRBJ2-7, with a weak D call TRBD1 (5 bases). Germline CDR1 DFQATT, CDR2 SNEGSKA (reference sequence). Trimming left V 6 bases short and J 5 bases short, with 8 bases between. The CDR3 is made up of 10 amino acids. CDR3 in DNA: TGCAGTGCGTGGACAAACGAGCAGTACTTC. Translating it yields CSAWTNEQYF.

This rearrangement joins TRBV19 to TRBJ2-3, with 7 bases identical to TRBD1. CDR1 and CDR2 from the germline V gene are LNHDA and SQIVND (reference sequence). The V gene end was trimmed by 3 bases and the J gene end by 1 base; junction bases not matched to a gene: 1. The length of the CDR3 is 14 residues. The CDR3 DNA sequence: TGTGCCAGTAGTATTGGACAGGGCACAGATACGCAGTATTTT. Translating gives CASSIGQGTDTQYF.

The V call is TRBV20-1, the J call TRBJ1-5; TRBD1 agrees at 8 bases. Germline V gene data show CDR1 as DFQATT and CDR2 as SNEGSKA (reference sequence). Trimming at V came to 6 bases and at J to 3 bases, leaving 10 bases not matched to a gene. The CDR3 is made up of 15 amino acids. CDR3 region: CSARQGAGFNQPQHF. The CDR3 DNA reads as TGCAGTGCGCGGCAGGGGGCAGGCTTCAATCAGCCCCAGCATTTT.

The chain combines TRBV28 with TRBJ2-7, with D maybe TRBD2 (6 bases). The ends were cut back, 6 bases at V and 2 bases at J, with 17 bases in the middle. CDR1 is MDHEN and CDR2 is SYDVKM in the germline V gene. The CDR3 runs to 15 residues. In DNA, the CDR3 is TGTGCCAGCAGCGCCGGAGGGTACCCTACCTACGAGCAGTACTTC. It yields the protein CASSAGGYPTYEQYF. Full variable domain (remainder filled in from reference TRBV28 and TRBJ2-7): DVKVTQSSRYLVKRTGEKVFLECVQDMDHENMFWYRQDPGLGLRLIYFSYDVKMKEKGDIPEGYSVSREKKERFSLILESASTNQTSMYLCASSAGGYPTYEQYFGPGTRLTVT.

The V and J genes are TRBV15 and TRBJ2-7; TRBD2 matches 9 bases. With V trimmed by 5 bases and J by 2 bases, 7 bases remained unmatched. The CDR3 is 15 residues long. Germline V gene lookup returns CDR1 LNHNV and CDR2 YYDKDF (reference sequence). CDR3 in DNA: TGTGCCACCAGCCTGACTAGCGGCAATACCTACGAGCAGTACTTC. Protein: CATSLTSGNTYEQYF.

At least ten counts were recorded for this clonotype. This chain links TRBV20-1 with TRBJ2-3; unclear D gene. Between the trimmed V and J ends, which lost 0 bases and 0 bases, there was a span of 4 bases. This CDR3 region has 13 residues. Germline V gene data show CDR1 as DFQATT and CDR2 as SNEGSKA (reference sequence). CDR3 DNA sequence: TGCAGTGCTAGAGATGCTAGCACAGATACGCAGTATTTT. Residues: CSARDASTDTQYF.

V and J are TRBV6-2 or TRBV6-3 and TRBJ2-1, with TRBD2 matching over 8 bases. The trim removed 3 bases at V and 5 bases at J, leaving 3 bases unmatched. CDR3 length: 14 residues. Looked up from germline, CDR1 is MNHEY and CDR2 is SVGEGT. This chain's CDR3 is CASSYVSGDNEQFF. The CDR3 DNA reads TGTGCCAGCAGTTATGTTAGCGGGGACAATGAGCAGTTCTTC.

The chain employs TRBV18 and TRBJ1-1, with TRBD1 as a possible D gene (6 bases). Germline V gives CDR1 KGHSH, CDR2 LQKENI. Between the trimmed V and J ends, which lost 3 bases and 7 bases, there was a span of 9 bases. This CDR3 is 12 amino acids long. The CDR3 DNA sequence: TGTGCCAGCTCACCCAGACAGGATGAAGCTTTCTTT. This sequence encodes CASSPRQDEAFF.

V usage is TRBV29-1 and J usage is TRBJ2-1; TRBD1 matches 8 bases. The J segment lost 6 bases and the V segment lost 7 bases, leaving 5 bases of the junction unmatched. Per the germline V gene, CDR1 is SQVTM and CDR2 is ANQGSEA. The CDR3 is 12 amino acids. The CDR3 reads CSAGTGLNEQFF. Here the CDR3 DNA reads TGCAGCGCCGGGACAGGACTCAATGAGCAGTTCTTC.

The chain joins TRBV20-1 to TRBJ2-3, with 10 nucleotides matching TRBD2. CDR1 and CDR2 (germline): DFQATT, SNEGSKA (reference sequence). The trim removed 0 bases at V and 1 base at J, leaving 10 bases unmatched. The length of the CDR3 is 18 residues. The CDR3 loop is CSARDSKREGLGTDTQYF. In DNA form, the CDR3 reads TGCAGTGCTAGAGATAGTAAGCGGGAGGGCCTTGGCACAGATACGCAGTATTTT.

This clonotype has just a few counts. V usage is TRBV7-2 and J usage is TRBJ1-1, with D tentatively TRBD1 (5 bases). The V and J ends lost 2 bases and 5 bases respectively, with 18 bases between them. This CDR3 is built from 16 residues. Germline values: CDR1 SGHTA, CDR2 FQGNSA. CDR3 amino acids: CASSLNVGMRGTEAFF. The CDR3, as DNA: TGTGCCAGCAGCTTAAATGTTGGGATGAGGGGAACTGAAGCTTTCTTT.

The chain employs TRBV10-3 and TRBJ2-2, with 8 bases fitting TRBD1. Per the germline V gene, CDR1 is ENHRY and CDR2 is SYGVKD. The CDR3 spans 16 residues. Trimming removed 4 bases from V and 2 bases from J; junction bases left unmatched: 6. Here the CDR3 reads CAISGGQGSNTGELFF. The CDR3 DNA reads as TGTGCCATCAGTGGAGGACAGGGCTCTAACACCGGGGAGCTGTTTTTT.

The rearrangement joins TRBV18 to TRBJ2-7; 13 nucleotides align to TRBD2. J was trimmed by 4 bases and V by 0 bases; bases with no gene match: 0. Germline values: CDR1 KGHSH, CDR2 LQKENI. This CDR3 has 15 residues. CDR3 coding DNA: TGTGCCAGCTCACCACCGACTAGCGGGAGGTACGAGCAGTACTTC. This gives the protein CASSPPTSGRYEQYF.